This entry is about one TCR beta chain. Its antigen is as yet unknown. The sample originates from a study of brain T cells in children with intractable seizures. Study-wide results and limits: Pre- and post-surgery blood differed in depth, so pre-surgery absences may be undersampling. Patients' HCMV serostatus was unknown; virus specificity rests on CDR3 similarity alone.

CDR1 is SNHLY, CDR2 FYNNEI, per germline. J was trimmed by 5 bases and V by 1 base; bases with no gene match: 6. The CDR3 consists of 15 residues. Assay: immunoSEQ multiplex PCR; the TCRdb copy retains only in-frame clones and omits some. Of 110,000 or so clones listed, 94% are singletons. The sample here was peripheral blood, taken at surgery. The sequence was collected from a boy under three years old with hemimegalencephaly and intractable seizures. The chain combines TRBV2 with TRBJ2-7; 9 nucleotides agree with TRBD2. CDR3 amino acids: CASSEDSGSPHEQYF. The CDR3 DNA is TGTGCCAGCAGTGAAGATAGCGGGAGTCCCCACGAGCAGTACTTC.